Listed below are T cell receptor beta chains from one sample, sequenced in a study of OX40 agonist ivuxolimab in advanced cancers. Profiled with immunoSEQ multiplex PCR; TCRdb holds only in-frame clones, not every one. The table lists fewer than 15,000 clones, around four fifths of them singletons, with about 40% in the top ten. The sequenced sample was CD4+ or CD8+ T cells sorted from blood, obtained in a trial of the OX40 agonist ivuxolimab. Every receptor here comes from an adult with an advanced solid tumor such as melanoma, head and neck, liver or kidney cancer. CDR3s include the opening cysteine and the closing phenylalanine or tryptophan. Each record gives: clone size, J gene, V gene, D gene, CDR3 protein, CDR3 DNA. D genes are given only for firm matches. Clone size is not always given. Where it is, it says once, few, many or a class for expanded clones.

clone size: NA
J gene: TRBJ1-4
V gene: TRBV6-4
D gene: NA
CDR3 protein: CASSDSNGYEKLFF
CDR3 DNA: TGTGCCAGCAGTGACTCGAATGGGTATGAAAAACTGTTTTTT

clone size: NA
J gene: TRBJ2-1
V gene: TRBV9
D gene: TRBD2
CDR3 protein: CASSVEGLAGGPGSYNEQFF
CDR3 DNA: TGTGCCAGCAGCGTAGAGGGGCTAGCGGGAGGCCCAGGATCCTACAATGAGCAGTTCTTC

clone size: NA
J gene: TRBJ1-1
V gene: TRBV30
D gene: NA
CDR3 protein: CAWRGITEAFF
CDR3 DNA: TGTGCCTGGAGGGGGATCACTGAAGCTTTCTTT

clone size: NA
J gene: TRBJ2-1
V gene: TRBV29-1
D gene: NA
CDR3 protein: CSVEQGDPLRRVGPYNEQFF
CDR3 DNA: TGCAGCGTTGAACAGGGGGACCCCTTACGGAGGGTGGGCCCCTACAATGAGCAGTTCTTC

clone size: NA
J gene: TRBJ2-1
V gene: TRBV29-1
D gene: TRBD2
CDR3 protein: CSVEGMTSGGAEGEQFF
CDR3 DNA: TGCAGCGTTGAAGGCATGACTAGCGGGGGGGCTGAAGGTGAGCAGTTCTTC

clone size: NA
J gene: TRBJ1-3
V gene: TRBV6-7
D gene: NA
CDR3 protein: CASSYSTPGNGNTIYF
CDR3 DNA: TGTGCCAGCAGTTACTCGACGCCGGGTAATGGAAACACCATATATTTT

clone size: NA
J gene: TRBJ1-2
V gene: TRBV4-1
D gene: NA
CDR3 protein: CASSQGARNYGYTF
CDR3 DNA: TGCGCCAGCAGCCAGGGGGCGCGGAACTATGGCTACACCTTC

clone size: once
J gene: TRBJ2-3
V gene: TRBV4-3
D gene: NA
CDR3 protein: CASSPGTYTDTQYF
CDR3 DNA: TGCGCCAGCAGCCCTGGGACCTACACAGATACGCAGTATTTT

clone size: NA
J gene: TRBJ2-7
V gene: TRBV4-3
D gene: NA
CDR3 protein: CASSQDATTYEQYF
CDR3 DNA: TGCGCCAGCAGCCAAGATGCCACGACCTACGAGCAGTACTTC

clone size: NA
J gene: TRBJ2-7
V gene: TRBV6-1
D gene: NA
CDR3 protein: CASEVSGTYEQYF
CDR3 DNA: TGTGCCAGCGAGGTGAGCGGCACCTACGAGCAGTACTTC

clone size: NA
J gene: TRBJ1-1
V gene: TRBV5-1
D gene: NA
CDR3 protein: CASRRGMSTEAFF
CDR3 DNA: TGCGCCAGCAGACGGGGAATGAGCACTGAAGCTTTCTTT

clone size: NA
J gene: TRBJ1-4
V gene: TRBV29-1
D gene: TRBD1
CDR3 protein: CSVEGGTESATNEKLFF
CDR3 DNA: TGCAGCGTTGAAGGGGGGACAGAGTCTGCAACTAATGAAAAACTGTTTTTT

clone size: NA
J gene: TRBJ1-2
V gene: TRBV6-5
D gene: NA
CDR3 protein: CASSYGPGDGYGYTF
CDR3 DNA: TGTGCCAGCAGTTACGGTCCAGGGGACGGCTATGGCTACACCTTC

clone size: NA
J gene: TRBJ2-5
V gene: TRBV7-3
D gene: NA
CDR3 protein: CASSLAGTSQETQYF
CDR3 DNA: TGTGCCAGCAGCTTAGCGGGGACATCACAAGAGACCCAGTACTTC

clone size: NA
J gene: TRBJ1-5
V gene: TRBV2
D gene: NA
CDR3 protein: CASRATGGNQPQHF
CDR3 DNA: TGTGCCAGCAGGGCGACAGGTGGCAATCAGCCCCAGCATTTT

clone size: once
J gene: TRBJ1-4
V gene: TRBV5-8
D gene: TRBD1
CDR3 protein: CASSRGQGTNEKLFF
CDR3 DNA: TGTGCCAGCAGCCGGGGACAGGGAACTAATGAAAAACTGTTTTTT

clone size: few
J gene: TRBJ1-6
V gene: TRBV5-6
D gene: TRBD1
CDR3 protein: CASGQGENSPLHF
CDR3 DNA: TGTGCCAGTGGACAGGGTGAAAATTCACCCCTCCACTTT

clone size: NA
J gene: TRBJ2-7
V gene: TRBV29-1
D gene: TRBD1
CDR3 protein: CSVPGQGTYEQYF
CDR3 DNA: TGCAGCGTTCCGGGACAGGGGACATACGAGCAGTACTTC

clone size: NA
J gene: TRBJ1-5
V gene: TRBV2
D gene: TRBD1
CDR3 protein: CASSQGASNQPQHF
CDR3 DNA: TGTGCCAGCAGCCAGGGGGCAAGCAATCAGCCCCAGCATTTT

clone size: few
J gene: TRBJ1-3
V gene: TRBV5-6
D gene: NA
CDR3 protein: CASSLKYRTSGNTIYF
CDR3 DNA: TGTGCCAGCAGCTTGAAGTATAGGACCTCTGGAAACACCATATATTTT

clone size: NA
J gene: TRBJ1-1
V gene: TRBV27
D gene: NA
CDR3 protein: CASSLSAPSEAFF
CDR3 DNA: TGTGCCAGCAGTTTATCGGCCCCTTCTGAAGCTTTCTTT

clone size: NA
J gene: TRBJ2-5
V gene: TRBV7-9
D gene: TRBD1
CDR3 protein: CASSDGGQGVQETQYF
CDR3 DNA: TGTGCCAGCAGCGACGGCGGTCAGGGGGTCCAAGAGACCCAGTACTTC

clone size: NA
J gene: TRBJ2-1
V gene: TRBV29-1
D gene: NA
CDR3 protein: CSVDGASGIYNEQFF
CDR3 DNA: TGCAGCGTTGACGGCGCGTCCGGGATTTACAATGAGCAGTTCTTC

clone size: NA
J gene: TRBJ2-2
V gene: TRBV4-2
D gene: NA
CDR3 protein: CASSSSPLTTNTGELFF
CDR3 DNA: TGTGCCAGCAGCTCAAGCCCGTTGACAACCAACACCGGGGAGCTGTTTTTT

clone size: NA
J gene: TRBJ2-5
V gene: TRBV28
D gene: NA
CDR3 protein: CASSLSWANLGETQYF
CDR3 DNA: TGTGCCAGCAGTTTATCTTGGGCTAACCTCGGGGAGACCCAGTACTTC

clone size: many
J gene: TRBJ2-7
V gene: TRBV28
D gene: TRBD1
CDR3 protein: CASSDRDPYEQYF
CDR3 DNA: TGTGCCAGCAGCGACAGGGATCCCTACGAGCAGTACTTC

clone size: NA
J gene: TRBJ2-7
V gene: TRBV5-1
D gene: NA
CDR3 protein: CASSDSGERYEQYF
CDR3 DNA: TGCGCCAGCAGCGACTCCGGGGAGCGGTACGAGCAGTACTTC

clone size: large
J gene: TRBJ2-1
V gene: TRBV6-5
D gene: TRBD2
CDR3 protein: CAVEVAGGFYNEQFF
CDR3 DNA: TGTGCAGTAGAGGTAGCGGGAGGTTTCTACAATGAGCAGTTCTTC

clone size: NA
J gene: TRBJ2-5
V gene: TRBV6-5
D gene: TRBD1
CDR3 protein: CASSVYRGLQETQYF
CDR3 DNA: TGTGCCAGCAGTGTATACAGGGGCCTCCAAGAGACCCAGTACTTC

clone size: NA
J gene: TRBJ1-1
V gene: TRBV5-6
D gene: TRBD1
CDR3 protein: CASSLQTGGGEPNTEAFF
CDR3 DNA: TGTGCCAGCAGCTTACAAACAGGGGGTGGGGAACCAAACACTGAAGCTTTCTTT

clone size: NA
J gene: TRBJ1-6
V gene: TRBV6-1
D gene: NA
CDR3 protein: CASSEEVQLSSYNSPLHF
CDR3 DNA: TGTGCCAGCAGTGAAGAAGTACAGCTGAGCTCCTATAATTCACCCCTCCACTTT

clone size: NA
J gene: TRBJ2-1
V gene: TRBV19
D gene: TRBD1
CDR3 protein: CASKQDRELLGEQFF
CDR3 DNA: TGTGCCAGTAAACAGGACAGGGAGTTATTGGGTGAGCAGTTCTTC

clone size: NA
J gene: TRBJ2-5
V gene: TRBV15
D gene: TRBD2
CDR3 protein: CATSKVAGETQYF
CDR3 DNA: TGTGCCACCAGCAAAGTAGCGGGAGAGACCCAGTACTTC

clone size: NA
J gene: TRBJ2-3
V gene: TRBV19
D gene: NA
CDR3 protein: CASRSGRGTDTQYF
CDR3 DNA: TGTGCCAGTAGGTCTGGGCGGGGCACAGATACGCAGTATTTT

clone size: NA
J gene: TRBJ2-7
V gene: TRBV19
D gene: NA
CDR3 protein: CASGNSYEQYF
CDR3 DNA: TGTGCCAGCGGGAACTCCTACGAGCAGTACTTC

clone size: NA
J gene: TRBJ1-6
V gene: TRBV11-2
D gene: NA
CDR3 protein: CASSLGGSSPLHF
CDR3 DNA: TGTGCCAGCAGCTTAGGAGGGAGCTCACCCCTCCACTTT

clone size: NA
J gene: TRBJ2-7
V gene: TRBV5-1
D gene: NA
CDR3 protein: CASSLADPGSYEQYF
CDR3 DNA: TGCGCCAGCAGCTTGGCCGACCCGGGGAGCTACGAGCAGTACTTC

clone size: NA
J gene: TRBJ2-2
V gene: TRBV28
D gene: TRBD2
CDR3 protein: CASSSQTSEGGELFF
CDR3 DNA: TGTGCCAGCAGCTCTCAGACTAGCGAGGGCGGGGAGCTGTTTTTT

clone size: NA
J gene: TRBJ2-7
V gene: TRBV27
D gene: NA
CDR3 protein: CASSSRGSIGPYYEQYF
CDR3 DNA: TGTGCCAGCAGTTCGCGGGGATCCATTGGACCTTACTACGAGCAGTACTTC

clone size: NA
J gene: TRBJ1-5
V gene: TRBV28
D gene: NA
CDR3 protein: CASSDAGVRGQPQHF
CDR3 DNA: TGTGCCAGCAGTGATGCAGGGGTCAGGGGTCAGCCCCAGCATTTT

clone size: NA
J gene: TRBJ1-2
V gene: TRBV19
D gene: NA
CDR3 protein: CASSIRQGTPYGYTF
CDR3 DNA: TGTGCCAGTAGTATTCGCCAGGGGACCCCCTATGGCTACACCTTC

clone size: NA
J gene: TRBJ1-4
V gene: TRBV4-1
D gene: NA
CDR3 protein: CASSQVPRGEKLFF
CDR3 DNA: TGCGCCAGCAGCCAAGTCCCTCGAGGTGAAAAACTGTTTTTT

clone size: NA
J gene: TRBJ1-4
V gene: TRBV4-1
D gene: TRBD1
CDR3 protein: CASSQEGQALTNEKLFF
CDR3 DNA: TGCGCCAGCAGCCAAGAGGGACAGGCCTTAACTAATGAAAAACTGTTTTTT

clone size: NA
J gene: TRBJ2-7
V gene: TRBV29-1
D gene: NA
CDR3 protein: CSVEEGRTYEQYF
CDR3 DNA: TGCAGCGTTGAGGAGGGGAGAACCTACGAGCAGTACTTC

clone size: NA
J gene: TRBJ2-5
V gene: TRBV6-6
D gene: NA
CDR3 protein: CASSLRGKETQYF
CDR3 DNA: TGTGCCAGCAGTTTAAGGGGCAAGGAGACCCAGTACTTC

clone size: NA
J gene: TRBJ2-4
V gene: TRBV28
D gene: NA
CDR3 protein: CASSFQQLAKNIQYF
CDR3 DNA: TGTGCCAGCAGTTTTCAGCAGCTAGCCAAAAACATTCAGTACTTC

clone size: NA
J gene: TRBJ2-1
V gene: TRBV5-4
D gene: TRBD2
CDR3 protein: CASSLRLAGAGEQFF
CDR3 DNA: TGTGCCAGCAGCTTGAGACTAGCGGGAGCCGGTGAGCAGTTCTTC

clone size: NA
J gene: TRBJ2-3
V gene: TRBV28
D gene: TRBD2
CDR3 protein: CASSFLAGTDTQYF
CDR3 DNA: TGTGCCAGCAGTTTCCTAGCGGGCACAGATACGCAGTATTTT

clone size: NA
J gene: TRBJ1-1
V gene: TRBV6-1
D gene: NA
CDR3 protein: CASSEQGRYDRSGMNTEAFF
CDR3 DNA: TGTGCCAGCAGTGAACAGGGGAGATACGACCGTTCAGGCATGAACACTGAAGCTTTCTTT

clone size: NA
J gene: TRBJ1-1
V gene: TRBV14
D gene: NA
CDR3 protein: CASSQGRGGTEAFF
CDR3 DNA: TGTGCCAGCAGCCAAGGGAGGGGAGGAACTGAAGCTTTCTTT

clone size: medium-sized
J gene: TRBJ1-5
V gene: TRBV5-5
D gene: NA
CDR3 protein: CASSLVEGRYWPQHF
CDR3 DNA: TGTGCCAGCAGCTTGGTGGAGGGGAGGTATTGGCCCCAGCATTTT

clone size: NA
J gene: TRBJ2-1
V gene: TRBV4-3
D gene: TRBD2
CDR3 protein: CASSQREGLAGVNEQFF
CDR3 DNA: TGCGCCAGCAGCCAACGGGAGGGACTAGCGGGGGTAAATGAGCAGTTCTTC

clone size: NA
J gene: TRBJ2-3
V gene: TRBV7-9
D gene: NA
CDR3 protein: CASSFQADPQYF
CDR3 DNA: TGTGCCAGCAGCTTTCAAGCGGATCCGCAGTATTTT

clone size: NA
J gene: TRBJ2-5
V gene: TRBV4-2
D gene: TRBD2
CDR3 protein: CASSQETGGRGETQYF
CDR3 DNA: TGTGCCAGCAGCCAAGAAACGGGGGGTAGGGGAGAGACCCAGTACTTC

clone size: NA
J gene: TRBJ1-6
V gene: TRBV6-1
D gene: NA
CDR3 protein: CASSEFGPAYNSPLHF
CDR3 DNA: TGTGCCAGCAGTGAATTTGGGCCCGCCTATAATTCACCCCTCCACTTT

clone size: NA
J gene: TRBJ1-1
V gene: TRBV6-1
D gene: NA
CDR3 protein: CASGRMGMTEAFF
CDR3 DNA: TGTGCCAGCGGCCGGATGGGTATGACTGAAGCTTTCTTT

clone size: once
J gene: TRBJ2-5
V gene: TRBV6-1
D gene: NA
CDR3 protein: CASSELRGSQETQYF
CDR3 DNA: TGTGCCAGCAGTGAATTGAGGGGCAGCCAAGAGACCCAGTACTTC

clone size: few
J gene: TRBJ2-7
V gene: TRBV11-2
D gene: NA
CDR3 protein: CASSFWGVGVISYEQYF
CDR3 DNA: TGTGCCAGCAGCTTTTGGGGAGTGGGGGTGATCTCCTACGAGCAGTACTTC

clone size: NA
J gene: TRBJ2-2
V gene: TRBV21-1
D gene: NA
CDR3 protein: CASSKGALTGELFF
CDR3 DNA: TGTGCCAGCAGCAAAGGAGCTCTCACCGGGGAGCTGTTTTTT

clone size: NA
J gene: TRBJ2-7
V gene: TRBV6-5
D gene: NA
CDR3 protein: CASSYSGPYEQYF
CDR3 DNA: TGTGCCAGCAGTTACTCGGGACCGTACGAGCAGTACTTC